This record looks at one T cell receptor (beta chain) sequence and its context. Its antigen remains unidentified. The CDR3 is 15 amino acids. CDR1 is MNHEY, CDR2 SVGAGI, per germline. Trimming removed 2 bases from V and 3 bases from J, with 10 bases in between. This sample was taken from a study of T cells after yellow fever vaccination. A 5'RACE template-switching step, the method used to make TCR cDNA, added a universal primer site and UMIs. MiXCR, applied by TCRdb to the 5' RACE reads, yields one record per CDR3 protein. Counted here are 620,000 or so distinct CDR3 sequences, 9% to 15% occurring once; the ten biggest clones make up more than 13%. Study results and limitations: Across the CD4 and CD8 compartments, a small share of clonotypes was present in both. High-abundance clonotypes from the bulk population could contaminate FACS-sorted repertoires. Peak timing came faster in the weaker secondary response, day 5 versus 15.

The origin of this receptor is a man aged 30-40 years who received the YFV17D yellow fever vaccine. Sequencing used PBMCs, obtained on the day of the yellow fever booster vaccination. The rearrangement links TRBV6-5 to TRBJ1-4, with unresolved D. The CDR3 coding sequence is TGTGCCAGCAGTTACGACTTCGGGTCTAATGAAAAACTGTTTTTT. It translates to CASSYDFGSNEKLFF.